Reported below is one TCR beta chain. Assay used: immunoSEQ multiplex PCR; TCRdb lists only in-frame clones, some missing. Of approximately 94,000 clones listed, 90% to 97% are singletons. This sample was taken from a study of technical replicates of blood from a few donors. The sample was T cells isolated from PBMCs. The source is a human donor in good health.

This CDR3 is CASSPQGSTGELFF. The CDR3 DNA is TGTGCCAGCAGCCCCCAGGGTTCCACCGGGGAGCTGTTTTTT. This chain uses TRBV7-2 with TRBJ2-2; a weak D match, TRBD1 (5 bases). This CDR3 spans 14 amino acids. The V end was cut by 5 bases, the J end by 4 bases, with 11 bases between. Germline assignment: CDR1 SGHTA and CDR2 FQGNSA.